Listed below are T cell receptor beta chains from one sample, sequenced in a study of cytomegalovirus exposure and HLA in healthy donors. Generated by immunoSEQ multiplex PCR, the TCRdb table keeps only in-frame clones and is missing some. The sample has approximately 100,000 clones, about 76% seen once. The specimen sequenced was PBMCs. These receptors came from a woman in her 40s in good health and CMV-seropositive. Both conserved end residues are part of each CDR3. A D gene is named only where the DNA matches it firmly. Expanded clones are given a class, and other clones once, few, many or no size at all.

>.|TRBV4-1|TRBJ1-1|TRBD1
CASSQGTGRWDTEAFF
TGCGCCAGCAGCCAAGGGACAGGTAGATGGGACACTGAAGCTTTCTTT
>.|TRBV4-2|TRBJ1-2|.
CASSQDTGSYGYTF
TGTGCCAGCAGCCAAGATACGGGGAGCTATGGCTACACCTTC
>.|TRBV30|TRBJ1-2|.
CAWSAGTGGYTF
TGTGCCTGGAGTGCGGGGACTGGTGGCTACACCTTC
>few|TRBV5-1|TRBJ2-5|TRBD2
CASSLGVSGEETQYF
TGCGCCAGCAGCTTGGGGGTTAGCGGGGAAGAGACCCAGTACTTC
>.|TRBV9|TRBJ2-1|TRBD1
CASSVDWGQGAGEQFF
TGTGCCAGCAGCGTAGATTGGGGACAGGGGGCCGGTGAGCAGTTCTTC
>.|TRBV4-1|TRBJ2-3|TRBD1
CASSQPRQGLTDTQYF
TGCGCCAGCAGCCAACCTAGACAGGGGCTCACAGATACGCAGTATTTT
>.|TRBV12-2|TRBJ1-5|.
CASRLEGVVRGQPQHF
TGTGCAAGTCGCTTAGAGGGGGTGGTTAGGGGTCAGCCCCAGCATTTT
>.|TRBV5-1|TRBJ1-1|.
CASSSRARGPNTEAFF
TGCGCCAGCAGCTCACGTGCCAGGGGCCCAAACACTGAAGCTTTCTTT
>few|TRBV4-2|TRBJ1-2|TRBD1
CASRARGTAIYGYTF
TGTGCCAGCAGAGCTCGAGGGACAGCCATTTATGGCTACACCTTC
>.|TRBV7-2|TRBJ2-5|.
CASSLAPRETQYF
TGTGCCAGCAGCTTAGCCCCCCGAGAGACCCAGTACTTC
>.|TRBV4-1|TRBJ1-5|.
CASSQDRVWQPQHF
TGCGCCAGCAGCCAAGACAGGGTGTGGCAGCCCCAGCATTTT
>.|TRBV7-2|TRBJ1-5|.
CASSSDIALPQHF
TGTGCCAGCAGCTCGGACATAGCTCTGCCCCAGCATTTT
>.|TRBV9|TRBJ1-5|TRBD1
CASSVGGQGADNQPQHF
TGTGCCAGCAGCGTAGGAGGTCAGGGGGCTGACAATCAGCCCCAGCATTTT
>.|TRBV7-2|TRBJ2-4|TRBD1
CASSLEGASKNIQYF
TGTGCCAGCAGCTTAGAGGGGGCTAGCAAAAACATTCAGTACTTC
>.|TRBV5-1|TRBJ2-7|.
CASSLAQGKLYEQYF
TGCGCCAGCAGCTTGGCACAGGGTAAACTCTACGAGCAGTACTTC
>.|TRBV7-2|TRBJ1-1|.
CASSQSRTVNTEAFF
TGTGCCAGCAGCCAGTCCCGGACAGTGAACACTGAAGCTTTCTTT
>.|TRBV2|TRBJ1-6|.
CASSALQGVGSPLHF
TGTGCCAGCAGTGCATTACAGGGAGTAGGATCACCCCTCCACTTT